The table lists the clone carrying this TCR beta chain with many counts. Its target is not known. The TCR library protocol attached unique molecular identifiers to the individual cDNA molecules. MiXCR, run by TCRdb on the 5' RACE reads, gives a single entry per CDR3 protein. The sample shows 43,000 or so distinct CDR3 sequences, 3% to 4% of them seen only once. Germline V gene lookup returns CDR1 GTSNPN and CDR2 SVGIG (reference sequence). V was shortened by 6 bases and J by 4 bases, with 21 bases between the two germline ends. This CDR3 is built from 15 residues. These data originate in a study of early T cells in non-severe SARS-CoV-2 infection. Points from the study as a whole: The VDJdb matching leaned toward anti-spike CD8 responses and overlooked private and CD4 specificities.

The sequenced sample consisted of whole blood. The receptor was derived from an adult who was a healthcare worker with PCR-confirmed SARS-CoV-2 infection or an uninfected control (not recorded which). The V gene is TRBV30, the J gene TRBJ2-5; possible D gene TRBD2, 6 bases. The CDR3 reads CACPSAASGRETQYF. The CDR3, as DNA: TGTGCCTGCCCCTCCGCCGCAAGCGGGCGAGAGACCCAGTACTTC.